These 12 T cell receptor beta chains originate from one sample sequenced in a study of T cells in Graves' hyperthyroidism and ophthalmopathy. RNA transcripts served as the template for amplifying TCR beta CDR3 regions. The study used the HTBI primer set for a first-round RT-PCR of the TCR CDR3. TCRdb recomputed calls from the multiplex PCR reads with MiXCR, one row per CDR3 protein. The sample has roughly 580,000 distinct CDR3 sequences, just over 45% seen once; the top ten hold 8.2%. Sequenced: peripheral blood or thyroid tissue (not recorded which). The receptors derive from a woman between 18 and 29 years old with Graves' hyperthyroidism.

A few counts support this clonotype. The V gene is TRBV19, the J gene TRBJ2-7; tentatively, D is TRBD1 or TRBD2 (5 bases each). This CDR3 comprises 13 residues. The V gene's germline CDR1 is LNHDA and CDR2 SQIVND (reference sequence). Trimming shortened V by 3 bases and J by 6 bases, and 12 bases separated the two germline ends. CDR3 in amino acids: CASSMRGIGEQYF. The CDR3 coding sequence is TGTGCCAGTAGTATGAGGGGAATTGGCGAGCAGTACTTC. The entire variable domain, with the rest obtained from reference TRBV19 and TRBJ2-7, is as follows: DGGITQSPKYLFRKEGQNVTLSCEQNLNHDAMYWYRQDPGQGLRLIYYSQIVNDFQKGDIAEGYSVSREKKESFPLTVTSAQKNPTAFYLCASSMRGIGEQYFGPGTRLTVT.

The count of this clonotype is one. V gene TRBV20-1 combines with J gene TRBJ2-5; D call uncertain. CDR3 size: 15 residues. V lost 0 bases and J lost 3, with 14 bases in between. Germline CDR1 DFQATT, CDR2 SNEGSKA (reference sequence). The CDR3 sequence is CSARDYGRHKETQYF. The DNA for the CDR3 is TGCAGTGCTAGAGATTATGGACGACATAAAGAGACCCAGTACTTC.

The chain recombines TRBV20-1 with TRBJ1-5; D is unclear. This CDR3 comprises 15 residues. Trimming left V 5 bases short and J 1 base short, with 15 bases between. CDR1 and CDR2 (germline): DFQATT, SNEGSKA (reference sequence). In nucleotides, the CDR3 is TGCAGTGCTGCCCCGAGGGCGTCAAGCAATCAGCCCCAGCATTTT. Protein product: CSAAPRASSNQPQHF.

The chain employs TRBV11-3 and TRBJ2-5; TRBD2 matches 15 bases. The V segment lost 6 bases and the J segment 4 bases; nucleotides outside the gene matches: 6. CDR1 is SGHNT and CDR2 is YENEEA in the germline V gene. The CDR3 spans 16 residues. The CDR3 DNA sequence: TGTGCCAGCAGGAATGGGGGACTAGCGGGAGGAGAGACCCAGTACTTC. This translates into CASRNGGLAGGETQYF. Filled out from reference TRBV11-3 and TRBJ2-5, the complete variable domain reads EAGVVQSPRYKIIEKKQPVAFWCNPISGHNTLYWYLQNLGQGPELLIRYENEEAVDDSQLPKDRFSAERLKGVDSTLKIQPAELGDSAVYLCASRNGGLAGGETQYFGPGTRLLVL.

V usage is TRBV6-1 and J usage is TRBJ2-6; perhaps TRBD2 as D (5 bases). The CDR3 has 13 residues. Trimming cost V 6 bases and J 4 bases, with 7 bases left between them. Germline V gene data show CDR1 as MNHNS and CDR2 as SASEGT. The CDR3 loop reads CASRRRGANVLTF. CDR3 coding DNA: TGTGCCAGCAGAAGGAGGGGGGCCAACGTCCTGACTTTC.

The chain recombines TRBV5-4 with TRBJ1-1, with D perhaps TRBD1 (6 bases). With 4 bases removed from V and 4 bases from J, the gap between germline ends came to 20 bases. Germline V gene lookup returns CDR1 SGHNT and CDR2 YYREEE (reference sequence). The CDR3 covers 16 residues. In DNA, the CDR3 is TGTGCCAGCAGCCGACGTGGGCAGGACAGATCCACTGAAGCTTTCTTT. It specifies CASSRRGQDRSTEAFF.

This clonotype came up many times. J is TRBJ1-1 and V is TRBV10-3; a possible D gene is TRBD1 (6 bases). Germline values: CDR1 ENHRY, CDR2 SYGVKD. This CDR3 has 14 residues. V was pared by 6 bases and J by 1 base, with 12 bases between. The CDR3 DNA sequence: TGTGCCATCAGCCCTCGGACAGAGAACACTGAAGCTTTCTTT. It encodes CAISPRTENTEAFF.

This clonotype has at least ten counts. The chain is built from TRBV20-1 and TRBJ1-1; D remains ambiguous. The CDR3 has 12 amino acids. In germline, CDR1 is DFQATT, CDR2 SNEGSKA (reference sequence). V lost 3 bases and J lost 1, with 6 bases in between. CDR3 in DNA: TGCAGTGCTAGGGGCCAGAACACTGAAGCTTTCTTT. It is translated as CSARGQNTEAFF.

This clonotype turned up a few times. This rearrangement joins TRBV20-1 to TRBJ1-2; D is unresolved. The germline V gene has CDR1 DFQATT and CDR2 SNEGSKA (reference sequence). The CDR3 is made up of 13 amino acids. V was cut by 0 bases and J by 5 bases, with 10 bases left in between. The DNA for the CDR3 is TGCAGTGCTAGAGAATTCGAGCGATATGGCTACACCTTC. Translating gives CSAREFERYGYTF.

This clonotype came up many times. The chain joins TRBV15 to TRBJ1-2, with 8 bases that match TRBD1. V lost 1 base to trimming and J lost 7 bases; unmatched junction nucleotides: 5. Germline V CDR1 and CDR2: LNHNV, YYDKDF (reference sequence). The CDR3 is 14 residues long. The CDR3 DNA reads TGTGCCACCAGCAGAGTTGACAGGGGATCTGGCTACACCTTC. Amino acid sequence: CATSRVDRGSGYTF.

This clonotype was recorded a few times. This chain connects TRBV2 to TRBJ2-7; D call uncertain. CDR3 length: 15 residues. V was trimmed by 0 bases and J by 0 bases, leaving 9 bases between them. Germline CDR1 and CDR2: SNHLY and FYNNEI. CDR3 bases: TGTGCCAGCAGTGAAGCACACCTCCTCTCCTACGAGCAGTACTTC. Its protein is CASSEAHLLSYEQYF.

V gene TRBV20-1 combines with J gene TRBJ1-5; TRBD1 might be the D (6 bases). The CDR3 sequence is 16 residues long. The germline CDR1 and CDR2 sequences are DFQATT and SNEGSKA (reference sequence). V lost 0 bases and J lost 0, with 12 bases in between. CDR3 in amino acids: CSAREGGGFSNQPQHF. DNA of the CDR3: TGCAGTGCTAGAGAAGGAGGGGGATTTAGCAATCAGCCCCAGCATTTT.